This T cell receptor (beta chain) is from a study of technical replicates of blood from several donors (dated by TCRdb to 2017 to 2019). Via the germline V gene (reference sequence), CDR1 is PRHDT and CDR2 FYEKMQ. The germline V end is reduced by 8 bases and the J end by 7 bases; junction bases left unmatched: 17. From cysteine to phenylalanine, the CDR3 is 16 amino acids long. The retained sequence is limited to the CDR3, 48 bases, with the frame set at the first base. Library prep was done by the immunoSEQ multiplex PCR assay. The immuneACCESS repertoire file appears here via TCRdb, limited to in-frame rearrangements. These files lack a portion of the clones; in checked studies, under half of the deficit traces to unresolved V genes, and the cause of the others is not known. The sample includes fewer than 90,000 clones, with around 94% observed a single time. The top ten clonotypes cover approximately 0.39% of the sample.

To note about this clone: Its antigen is currently not known. Base qualities were left out, and no much larger clone turns up one base away.

The sequence was obtained from a human donor in good health. Sequencing was done on a sample of T cells isolated from PBMCs. The chain employs TRBV13 and TRBJ2-3; 8 bases in the junction line up with TRBD2. This receptor carries the CDR3 CASSPRGGAGEHTQYF. The sequence in DNA is TGTGCCAGCTCCCCTCGGGGGGGGGCCGGAGAACATACGCAGTATTTT.